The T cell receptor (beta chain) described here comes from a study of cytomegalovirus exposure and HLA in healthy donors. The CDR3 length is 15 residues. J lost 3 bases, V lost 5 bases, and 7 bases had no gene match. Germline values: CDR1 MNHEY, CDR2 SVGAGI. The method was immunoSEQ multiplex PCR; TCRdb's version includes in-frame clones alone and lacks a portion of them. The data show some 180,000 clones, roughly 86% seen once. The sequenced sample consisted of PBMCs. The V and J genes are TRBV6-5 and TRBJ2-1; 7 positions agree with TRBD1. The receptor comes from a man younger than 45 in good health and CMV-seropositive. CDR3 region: CASSRGRPYYNEQFF. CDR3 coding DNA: TGTGCCAGCAGTAGGGGGCGACCCTACTACAATGAGCAGTTCTTC.